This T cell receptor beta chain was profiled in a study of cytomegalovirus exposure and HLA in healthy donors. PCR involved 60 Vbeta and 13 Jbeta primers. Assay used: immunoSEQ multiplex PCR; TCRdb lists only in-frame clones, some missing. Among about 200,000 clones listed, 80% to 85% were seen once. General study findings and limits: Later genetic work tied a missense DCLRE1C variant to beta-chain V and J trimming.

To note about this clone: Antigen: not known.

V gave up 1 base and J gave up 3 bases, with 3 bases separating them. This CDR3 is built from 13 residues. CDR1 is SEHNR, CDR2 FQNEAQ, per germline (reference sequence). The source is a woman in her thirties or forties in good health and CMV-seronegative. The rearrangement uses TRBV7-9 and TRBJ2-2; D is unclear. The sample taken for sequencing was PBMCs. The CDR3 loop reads CASSLGHTGELFF. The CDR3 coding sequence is TGTGCCAGCAGCTTAGGGCACACCGGGGAGCTGTTTTTT.